Below are 22 T cell receptor beta chains sequenced from a single sample in a study of blood T cell repertoires in COVID-19. The assay was immunoSEQ multiplex PCR, and TCRdb's table has in-frame clones only and misses some. The top ten clones hold approximately 13% of a sample with tens of thousands of clones, roughly four fifths of them seen once. Sequencing was done on a sample of peripheral blood. The receptor source for this set is a human donor in a cohort sampled during active COVID-19.

Only one count was recorded for this clone. The chain uses TRBV12-3 or TRBV12-4 and TRBJ2-7, with a possible D match to TRBD1 (6 bases). V lost 5 bases, J lost 2 bases, and 10 bases lay in between. CDR3 length: 13 residues. The CDR3 DNA is TGTGCCAGCAGTCCGGGGACAACCTACGAGCAGTACTTC. Amino acids: CASSPGTTYEQYF.

V gene TRBV14 combines with J gene TRBJ2-2; D gene uncertain. The CDR3 has 14 amino acids. V lost 6 bases, J lost 2 bases, and 10 bases lay in between. The germline CDR1 and CDR2 sequences are SGHDN and FVKESK. The CDR3 region has the DNA TGTGCCAGCAGTTTATACGGTAACACCGGGGAGCTGTTTTTT. This translates into CASSLYGNTGELFF.

The chain joins TRBV6-6 to TRBJ1-6; D gene ambiguous. The CDR3 runs 14 residues. Germline V lookup: CDR1 MNHNY, CDR2 SVGAGI (reference sequence). The V end was cut by 7 bases, the J end by 6 bases, with 13 bases between. The CDR3 is CASKGREGNSPLHF. The CDR3 coding sequence is TGTGCCAGCAAGGGAAGGGAGGGTAATTCACCCCTCCACTTT.

This sequence joins TRBV29-1 and TRBJ2-7, with 11 bases identical to TRBD1. In germline, CDR1 is SQVTM, CDR2 ANQGSEA. The CDR3 runs to 13 residues. The CDR3 protein is CSVGQGALYEQYF. In DNA, the CDR3 is TGCAGTGTAGGACAGGGGGCGCTTTACGAGCAGTACTTC.

The CDR3 DNA follows: TGTGCCAGCAGCTTTAGAATGTCCGGGACAGTGAAATCACCCCTCCACTTT. Its protein is CASSFRMSGTVKSPLHF. J is TRBJ1-6 and V is TRBV7-2; 7 bases line up with TRBD1. This CDR3 has 17 residues. Germline-derived CDR1 and CDR2 are SGHTA and FQGNSA. V shed 3 bases, J shed 10 bases, and the junction held 15 bases outside the gene matches.

V and J are TRBV12-3 or TRBV12-4 and TRBJ2-1; 10 nucleotides line up with TRBD2. Trimming took 6 bases from V and 10 from J; bases not matched to a gene: 0. CDR3 length: 11 residues. The CDR3 DNA follows: TGTGCCAGCAGGGGACTAGCGGAGCAGTTCTTC. Translating gives CASRGLAEQFF.

This rearrangement joins TRBV12-3 or TRBV12-4 to TRBJ1-1; D unclear. This CDR3 has 13 amino acids. Trimming stripped 7 bases from V and 1 base from J, with 10 bases between. The CDR3 region is CASTPGTNTEAFF. Written as DNA, the CDR3 is TGTGCCAGCACCCCGGGAACGAACACTGAAGCTTTCTTT.

The chain recombines TRBV19 with TRBJ2-2; D is perhaps TRBD2 (6 bases). Germline V gives CDR1 LNHDA, CDR2 SQIVND (reference sequence). V was trimmed by 10 bases and J by 5 bases, leaving 14 bases between them. This CDR3 is 13 amino acids long. Written as DNA, the CDR3 is TGTGCCATCAGAACCCGGGAGACCGGGGAGCTGTTTTTT. Translated: CAIRTRETGELFF.

The gene calls are TRBV18 and TRBJ2-1; 12 nucleotides line up with TRBD2. V gave up 2 bases and J gave up 2 bases; unmatched junction bases: 1. Germline V CDR1 and CDR2: KGHSH, LQKENI. The CDR3 is 16 residues long. The CDR3: CASSPASGGAYNEQFF. The DNA for the CDR3 is TGTGCCAGCTCACCAGCTAGCGGGGGGGCCTACAATGAGCAGTTCTTC.

The V call is TRBV30, the J call TRBJ1-3, with TRBD1 as a possible D gene (6 bases). With 2 bases removed from V and 4 bases from J, the gap between germline ends came to 12 bases. CDR3 length equals 14 residues. Germline CDR1 GTSNPN, CDR2 SVGIG (reference sequence). As DNA, the CDR3 is TGTGCCTGGAGTCAGGGGCATTCAGGAAACACCATATATTTT. Protein sequence: CAWSQGHSGNTIYF.

This clone was observed a single time. The chain recombines TRBV28 with TRBJ1-2; D is uncertain. The V end was cut by 10 bases, the J end by 5 bases, with 23 bases between. Germline V gene lookup returns CDR1 MDHEN and CDR2 SYDVKM. The length of the CDR3 is 15 residues. CDR3 sequence: CAISDLGLATYGYTF. Here the CDR3 DNA reads TGTGCCATCTCCGACCTTGGACTCGCGACGTATGGCTACACCTTC.

The chain uses TRBV19 and TRBJ2-7, with TRBD1 matching over 7 bases. V lost 6 bases to trimming and J lost 0 bases; unmatched junction nucleotides: 5. Germline CDR1 and CDR2: LNHDA and SQIVND (reference sequence). This CDR3 spans 14 amino acids. The CDR3 DNA follows: TGTGCCAGTAGGGACAGGACCCTCTCCTACGAGCAGTACTTC. This encodes CASRDRTLSYEQYF.

In its sample, this clone was seen once. CDR3 sequence: CASSIAPGANLYNEQFF. For the CDR3, the DNA is TGTGCCAGTAGTATCGCACCAGGGGCCAACCTGTACAATGAGCAGTTCTTC. The genes are TRBV19 and TRBJ2-1, with a weak D call TRBD1 (6 bases). Trimming left V 3 bases short and J 4 bases short, with 19 bases between. The length of the CDR3 is 17 residues. The germline CDR1 and CDR2 sequences are LNHDA and SQIVND (reference sequence).

CDR3 DNA sequence: TGTGCCAGCAGTTACGGGGGCCCGAACACTGAAGCTTTCTTT. Translation gives CASSYGGPNTEAFF. This chain connects TRBV6-6 to TRBJ1-1; tentative D call: TRBD1 (6 bases). V was trimmed by 2 bases and J by 1 base, leaving 8 bases between them. The CDR3 loop spans 14 amino acids. The V gene's germline CDR1 is MNHNY and CDR2 SVGAGI (reference sequence).

V gene TRBV7-2 combines with J gene TRBJ2-2; D not resolved. V was shortened by 3 bases and J by 1 base, with 3 bases between the two germline ends. The CDR3 is 13 residues long. Germline V gene lookup returns CDR1 SGHTA and CDR2 FQGNSA. CDR3 DNA sequence: TGTGCCAGCAGCTTGAGGAACACCGGGGAGCTGTTTTTT. Translating it yields CASSLRNTGELFF.

V is TRBV3-1 (or the pseudogene TRBV3-2) and J is TRBJ2-1, with 8 bases that match TRBD2. CDR1 is LGHDT and CDR2 is YNNKEL in the germline V gene (reference sequence). The CDR3 has 17 amino acids. The V segment lost 4 bases and the J segment 3 bases; nucleotides outside the gene matches: 11. CDR3 region: CASSPRIAGGFYNEQFF. CDR3 sequence (DNA): TGTGCCAGCAGCCCGAGGATTGCGGGGGGCTTCTACAATGAGCAGTTCTTC.

J is TRBJ1-6 and V is TRBV14, with D possibly being TRBD1 (6 bases). Germline assignment: CDR1 SGHDN and CDR2 FVKESK. V was shortened by 1 base and J by 7 bases, with 20 bases between the two germline ends. The CDR3 spans 18 residues. The chain's CDR3 is CASSQGVRRRTANSPLHF. For the CDR3, the DNA is TGTGCCAGCAGCCAAGGAGTCAGGAGGCGGACAGCCAATTCACCCCTCCACTTT.

The chain links TRBV29-1 to TRBJ2-1; weak D call: TRBD2 (6 bases). Between the trimmed V and J ends, which lost 4 bases and 6 bases, there was a span of 10 bases. The germline gives CDR1 SQVTM, CDR2 ANQGSEA. The CDR3 is 12 amino acids. The CDR3 sequence is CSVAGTPNEQFF. The CDR3 bases are TGCAGCGTTGCCGGGACTCCCAATGAGCAGTTCTTC.

The rearrangement uses TRBV2 and TRBJ2-5; 7 positions match TRBD1. Per germline, CDR1 SNHLY and CDR2 FYNNEI. J lost 1 base, V lost 5 bases, and 7 bases had no gene match. CDR3 length equals 15 residues. Written as DNA, the CDR3 is TGTGCCAGCAGTTCTGGGACAGTCCCCCAAGAGACCCAGTACTTC. It encodes CASSSGTVPQETQYF.

The CDR3 DNA sequence: TGCAGCGTCAAGGGACAGAATTCCTACGAGCAGTACTTC. Translating gives CSVKGQNSYEQYF. This chain connects TRBV29-1 to TRBJ2-7; 7 bases agree with TRBD1. The length of the CDR3 is 13 residues. Germline V CDR1 and CDR2: SQVTM, ANQGSEA. The V segment lost 6 bases and the J segment 1 base; nucleotides outside the gene matches: 6.

This clone has a single count. The V gene is TRBV18, the J gene TRBJ2-7; D unclear. The germline V and J ends were trimmed by 6 bases and 5 bases, with 17 bases remaining between them. Germline CDR1 is KGHSH and CDR2 is LQKENI. The CDR3 spans 14 residues. The CDR3: CASSPRGPRNEQYF. The CDR3 coding sequence is TGTGCCAGCTCTCCCCGTGGGCCACGGAACGAGCAGTACTTC.

The chain has TRBV27 and TRBJ2-7, with D possibly TRBD1 on 5 matching bases. Germline V gene data show CDR1 as MNHEY and CDR2 as SMNVEV (reference sequence). The CDR3 contains 13 residues. V was pared by 6 bases and J by 3 bases, with 12 bases between. This chain's CDR3 is CASSQTVNYEQYF. In DNA, the CDR3 is TGTGCCAGCAGCCAGACAGTAAACTACGAGCAGTACTTC.